Listed here is a single T cell receptor beta chain. Its antigen target is currently unknown. Base-call qualities are not available, and no considerably larger clone is one nucleotide away. This entry comes from a study of blood T cell repertoires in COVID-19 (TCRdb year 2020). About the full investigation: The collaborator samples originated in the United States, Italy and Spain and spanned the acute and convalescent phases of COVID-19. The material from the prospective study consisted of cDNA or gDNA derived from T cells, B-cell-depleted T cells, or PBMCs. HLA class I and class II types, where available, came from metadata supplied by the sample provider rather than from assay-based typing. The samples were drawn from two sources: the first 160 participants of the ongoing ImmuneRACE study, and fewer than 1,500 subjects contributed by 6 global collaborators. The repertoires were released in a freely available public database intended as a resource for research on the immune response to SARS-CoV-2. Sample metadata almost always included a de-identified subject ID, COVID-19 status, age in years and sex. The dataset comprised deeply sampled blood TCRbeta repertoires from subjects exposed to, actively infected with, or recovered from COVID-19. What the study reported, not specific to this receptor: The amount of clinical and demographic metadata varied by source and participant and was provided uncurated.

One collaborating source in Seattle enrolled patients while the patients were actively infected and followed the patients over time throughout the course of disease. Collaborating institutions collected whole blood in K2EDTA tubes following their own protocols. Collaborator samples were shipped for TCRbeta analysis as frozen whole blood, isolated PBMCs, or DNA extracted from either sample type. TCRbeta CDR3 regions were amplified from genomic DNA by means of the immunoSEQ Assay, a bias-controlled multiplex PCR. The original methods were these. The number of nucleated cells in each sample was estimated by amplification of reference gene primers within the assay. Sequence reads were collapsed and filtered to measure the absolute abundance of every unique TCRbeta CDR3 rearrangement. For each sample, productive Simpson clonality was calculated as the square root of Simpson's diversity index across productive rearrangements. TCRdb stores this immuneACCESS table with in-frame sequences only. Part of the clones is absent; in the studies checked, under half of the shortfall reflects unresolved V genes, and no reason is known for the rest. The V and J calls and clone size come from that table; D and trimming were worked out from the DNA. Within this sample are about 200,000 clones, with more than 75% of them counted one time only. The ten largest clones represent approximately 7.8% of the sample.

The CDR3 starts with the cysteine, ends with the phenylalanine, and has 15 residues. Only the CDR3 portion is preserved as DNA: 45 bases, with reading frame beginning at the first base. CDR1 and CDR2 were assigned from the germline V gene as SGHRS and YFSETQ. After removal of 4 bases from V and 4 bases from J, the junction retains 5 bases not matched to a gene. Sequencing was performed on peripheral blood. The origin of this receptor is a woman between 55 and 75 years old with COVID-19, enrolled during active disease. The V and J segments used are TRBV5-1 and TRBJ1-4, with 9 central nucleotides matching TRBD1. The CDR3 here reads CASSRDRAGNEKLFF. The DNA sequence is as follows: TGCGCCAGCAGCAGGGACAGGGCTGGTAATGAAAAACTGTTTTTT.